Shown below are 7 T cell receptor beta chains from a single sample sequenced in a study of Graves' ophthalmopathy and Graves' hyperthyroidism. The study amplified TCR beta CDR3 regions using RNA transcripts. After a first-round RT-PCR with HTBI primers, a second-round multiplex PCR was run. TCRdb used MiXCR to reprocess the multiplex PCR reads, holding one entry per CDR3 protein. This table has about 590,000 distinct CDR3 sequences, approximately 35% appearing once. The specimen was peripheral blood or thyroid tissue (not recorded which). Receptors were obtained from an adult man with Graves' hyperthyroidism.

The chain uses TRBV29-1 and TRBJ2-3, with 10 bases lining up with TRBD2. The trim removed 3 bases at V and 3 bases at J, leaving 6 bases unmatched. This CDR3 has 15 residues. Germline CDR1 reads SQVTM; CDR2 reads ANQGSEA. CDR3 nucleotide sequence: TGCAGCGTTGATGGGGCTAGCGGGAGAACAGATACGCAGTATTTT. Its protein product is CSVDGASGRTDTQYF.

The chain links TRBV10-3 to TRBJ1-6; perhaps TRBD1 as D (5 bases). Germline V gives CDR1 ENHRY, CDR2 SYGVKD. The CDR3 runs to 16 residues. The germline V and J ends were trimmed by 7 bases and 6 bases, with 19 bases remaining between them. The CDR3 DNA follows: TGTGCCATCAATCAGGGACTAGCGGGACCTAATTCACCCCTCCACTTT. As protein: CAINQGLAGPNSPLHF.

Many counts were recorded for this clonotype. This rearrangement joins TRBV6-5 to TRBJ2-7; TRBD1 aligns across 7 bases. The germline V gene has CDR1 MNHEY and CDR2 SVGAGI. The CDR3 sequence is 13 residues long. V lost 10 bases, J lost 2 bases, and 8 bases stayed unmatched. CDR3 sequence (DNA): TGTGCCAACAGCCGGGACAGAGCCTACGAGCAGTACTTC. Its translation is CANSRDRAYEQYF.

This clonotype was recorded only once. A much larger clone differs by one base, so this may be a read error. The V call is TRBV2, the J call TRBJ2-7, with a weak D call TRBD1 (6 bases). Germline-derived CDR1 and CDR2 are SNHLY and FYNNEI. CDR3 length equals 15 residues. In DNA form, the CDR3 reads TGCGCCAGCAGCCGACGATCGGGACATTTCTACGAGCAGTACTTC. Its protein is CASSRRSGHFYEQYF. Full variable domain (rest looked up from reference TRBV2 and TRBJ2-7): EPEVTQTPSHQVTQMGQEVILRCVPISNHLYFYWYRQILGQKVEFLVSFYNNEISEKSEIFDDQFSVERPDGSNFTLKIRSTKLEDSAMYFCASSRRSGHFYEQYFGPGTRLTVT.

The V gene is TRBV29-1, the J gene TRBJ1-1, with 8 bases identical to TRBD1. V lost 7 bases and J lost 11; bases outside the gene matches: 12. Germline assignment: CDR1 SQVTM and CDR2 ANQGSEA. This CDR3 contains 12 residues. CDR3 protein: CSGQGSQPLAFF. The CDR3 DNA reads TGCAGCGGACAGGGGTCCCAGCCCCTGGCTTTCTTT. The entire variable domain, with the rest obtained from reference TRBV29-1 and TRBJ1-1, is as follows: SAVISQKPSRDICQRGTSLTIQCQVDSQVTMMFWYRQQPGQSLTLIATANQGSEATYESGFVIDKFPISRPNLTFSTLTVSNMSPEDSSIYLCSGQGSQPLAFFGQGTRLTVV.

This clonotype has a count of ten or more. The chain is built from TRBV7-8 and TRBJ1-2; TRBD1 might be the D (6 bases). Trimming pared 1 base from V and 6 bases from J, leaving 15 bases between. Germline-derived CDR1 and CDR2 are SGHVS and FQNEAQ. This CDR3 region has 15 residues. CDR3 coding DNA: TGTGCCAGCAGCTTAGGGATACAGGGAGGCCATGGCTACACCTTC. Translation: CASSLGIQGGHGYTF. Drawing the rest from reference TRBV7-8 and TRBJ1-2, the complete variable domain is GAGVSQSPRYKVAKRGQDVALRCDPISGHVSLFWYQQALGQGPEFLTYFQNEAQLDKSGLPSDRFFAERPEGSVSTLKIQRTQQEDSAVYLCASSLGIQGGHGYTFGSGTRLTVV.

V is TRBV25-1 and J is TRBJ1-2, with TRBD1 identical over 9 bases. Germline-derived CDR1 and CDR2 are MGHDK and SYGVNS. Trimming removed 10 bases from V and 4 bases from J; junction bases left unmatched: 7. This CDR3 comprises 13 residues. CDR3: CATPGQGTYGYTF. CDR3 nucleotide sequence: TGTGCCACCCCGGGACAGGGTACCTATGGCTACACCTTC.